Presented here are 8 T cell receptor beta chains from one specimen sequenced in a study of T cells after yellow fever vaccination. One entry per CDR3 protein results from TCRdb running MiXCR on the 5' RACE reads. The sample carries about 73,000 distinct CDR3 sequences, over 7.5% recorded once. The specimen comprised CD8+ T cells sorted from PBMCs, sampled on the day of the yellow fever booster vaccination. These receptors originate from a man aged 30 to 39 who received the YFV17D yellow fever vaccine.

In its sample, this clonotype was seen a few times. The V call is TRBV12-3 or TRBV12-4, the J call TRBJ2-3, with D possibly being TRBD2 (5 bases). The CDR3 consists of 15 residues. The V end lost 3 bases, the J end lost 3 bases, and 13 bases lay between the germline ends. The CDR3 reads CASSFKWEKTDTQYF. CDR3 coding DNA: TGTGCCAGCAGTTTCAAGTGGGAGAAAACAGATACGCAGTATTTT.

V gene TRBV27 combines with J gene TRBJ2-7; the match to TRBD2 covers 8 bases. Germline trimming cut 7 bases from V and 0 bases from J; bases unmatched to any gene: 8. This CDR3 has 15 amino acids. The germline CDR1 and CDR2 sequences are MNHEY and SMNVEV (reference sequence). Here the CDR3 reads CASKLAALLSYEQYF. CDR3 DNA sequence: TGTGCCAGCAAACTAGCGGCACTTCTCTCCTACGAGCAGTACTTC.

This chain links TRBV10-1 with TRBJ2-2; unclear D gene. Trimming removed 0 bases at V and 1 base at J, with 12 bases between. This CDR3 has 17 amino acids. Germline CDR1 is WNHNN and CDR2 is SYGVQD (reference sequence). CDR3 loop: CASSESSTLGNTGELFF. CDR3 nucleotides: TGCGCCAGCAGTGAGTCCAGTACCCTAGGGAACACCGGGGAGCTGTTTTTT.

The table lists this clonotype with many counts. V usage is TRBV6-1 and J usage is TRBJ2-3; 16 nucleotides agree with TRBD2. The germline V gene has CDR1 MNHNS and CDR2 SASEGT. The CDR3 spans 17 residues. J gave up 5 bases and V 5 bases, and 7 bases lay outside the gene matches. The CDR3 loop reads CASSLGTSGRAKDTQYF. CDR3 in DNA: TGTGCCAGCAGTCTTGGGACTAGCGGGAGGGCCAAAGATACGCAGTATTTT.

This sequence joins TRBV2 and TRBJ1-1; D is undetermined. The ends were cut back, 4 bases at V and 1 base at J, with 13 bases in the middle. This CDR3 is built from 15 residues. Germline CDR1 and CDR2: SNHLY and FYNNEI. CDR3 loop: CASSGTWGPNTEAFF. DNA of the CDR3: TGTGCCAGCAGTGGGACCTGGGGTCCGAACACTGAAGCTTTCTTT.

The rearrangement links TRBV6-5 to TRBJ1-6; 9 nucleotides line up with TRBD1. The length of the CDR3 is 16 residues. V trimming: 0 bases; J trimming: 7 bases; junction bases outside the gene matches: 4. Germline V gene lookup returns CDR1 MNHEY and CDR2 SVGAGI. The CDR3, as DNA: TGTGCCAGCAGTTACTCGACAGGGGGAAAAAATTCACCCCTCCACTTT. Protein product: CASSYSTGGKNSPLHF.

The rearrangement uses TRBV24-1 and TRBJ2-4, with D possibly being TRBD1 (6 bases). Germline V gives CDR1 KGHDR, CDR2 SFDVKD. The CDR3 is made up of 14 amino acids. Between the trimmed V and J ends, which lost 2 bases and 8 bases, there was a span of 12 bases. CDR3 amino acids: CATSDSSRGHIQYF. The CDR3 DNA reads as TGTGCCACCAGTGATTCTTCCAGGGGTCACATTCAGTACTTC.

The chain is built from TRBV4-1 and TRBJ2-4; D possibly uses TRBD1 or TRBD2 (5 bases each). Germline V gives CDR1 MGHRA, CDR2 YSYEKL. V lost 0 bases to trimming and J lost 0 bases, with 18 bases between them. The length of the CDR3 is 19 residues. CDR3 region: CASSQDMGDTTLAKNIQYF. CDR3 bases: TGCGCCAGCAGCCAAGATATGGGGGATACAACCTTAGCCAAAAACATTCAGTACTTC.